The 32 T cell receptor beta chains listed next were all sequenced from one sample in a study of blood T cell repertoires in COVID-19. Method: immunoSEQ multiplex PCR; TCRdb's copy keeps in-frame clones and lacks some. The table includes some 97,000 clones, around four fifths detected once. Specimen: peripheral blood. The receptor set was obtained from a man in his fifties with active or convalescent COVID-19.

The CDR3: CASSLRTGGTDTQYF. The DNA for the CDR3 is TGCGCCAGCAGTCTAAGGACAGGGGGCACAGATACGCAGTATTTT. This rearrangement joins TRBV23-1 to TRBJ2-3, with 9 bases lining up with TRBD1. TRBV23-1 has ORF status, its function being uncertain. Unmatched junction bases numbered 3, after V lost 4 bases and J lost 1 base. CDR3 length: 15 amino acids.

The chain carries TRBV27 and TRBJ1-1; perhaps TRBD1 as D (5 bases). V gave up 5 bases and J gave up 4 bases, with 14 bases separating them. This CDR3 region has 14 residues. Germline V gene data show CDR1 as MNHEY and CDR2 as SMNVEV (reference sequence). CDR3 coding DNA: TGTGCCAGCAGTCCGGGGGTCGGGGGCACTGAAGCTTTCTTT. Its protein product is CASSPGVGGTEAFF.

The chain links TRBV30 to TRBJ2-7; the match to TRBD2 covers 7 bases. This CDR3 has 15 residues. The germline CDR1 and CDR2 sequences are GTSNPN and SVGIG (reference sequence). J lost 0 bases, V lost 3 bases, and 8 bases had no gene match. For the CDR3, the DNA is TGTGCCTGGAGACTCGGACTAGGCCCCTCCTACGAGCAGTACTTC. Translating gives CAWRLGLGPSYEQYF. Together with reference TRBV30 and TRBJ2-7, the CDR3 gives the full variable domain: SQTIHQWPATLVQPVGSPLSLECTVEGTSNPNLYWYRQAAGRGLQLLFYSVGIGQISSEVPQNLSASRPQDRQFILSSKKLLLSDSGFYLCAWRLGLGPSYEQYFGPGTRLTVT.

This clone came up a few times. The chain employs TRBV14 and TRBJ2-1; TRBD2 is a possible D gene (6 bases). Deletions cut 4 bases from V and 1 base from J, with 8 bases between. The CDR3 contains 14 residues. In germline, CDR1 is SGHDN, CDR2 FVKESK. The CDR3: CASSLLASYNEQFF. In nucleotides, the CDR3 is TGTGCCAGCAGCCTCCTAGCGTCCTACAATGAGCAGTTCTTC. The full variable domain, completed using reference TRBV14 and TRBJ2-1, is EAGVTQFPSHSVIEKGQTVTLRCDPISGHDNLYWYRRVMGKEIKFLLHFVKESKQDESGMPNNRFLAERTGGTYSTLKVQPAELEDSGVYFCASSLLASYNEQFFGPGTRLTVL.

The sample holds a few counts of this clone. V and J are TRBV11-3 and TRBJ2-3; the match to TRBD2 covers 10 bases. Germline assignment: CDR1 SGHNT and CDR2 YENEEA. This CDR3 spans 17 amino acids. V lost 4 bases to trimming and J lost 3 bases; unmatched junction nucleotides: 10. CDR3 bases: TGTGCCAGCAGCTCTCGAATGGCTAGCGGGAGTACAGATACGCAGTATTTT. Its translation: CASSSRMASGSTDTQYF.

The chain combines TRBV24-1 with TRBJ2-5, with 7 bases matching TRBD2. The CDR3 extends over 13 amino acids. V lost 7 bases and J lost 3; bases outside the gene matches: 4. Germline V lookup: CDR1 KGHDR, CDR2 SFDVKD. The CDR3 bases are TGTGCCACCAGGCGTGGGGGGGAAGAGACCCAGTACTTC. Amino acids: CATRRGGEETQYF.

The chain recombines TRBV5-5 with TRBJ2-2; D is unclear. The CDR3 length is 14 residues. V was clipped by 0 bases and J by 5 bases, with 8 bases between them. Germline V lookup: CDR1 SGHKS, CDR2 YYEKEE (reference sequence). In nucleotides, the CDR3 is TGTGCCAGCAGCTTGGCCATGTTTACCGGGGAGCTGTTTTTT. Amino acids: CASSLAMFTGELFF.

This CDR3 reads CASSQASVNNEQFF. The DNA of the CDR3 is TGCGCCAGCAGCCAGGCTAGCGTGAACAATGAGCAGTTCTTC. V gene TRBV4-1 combines with J gene TRBJ2-1; D is perhaps TRBD2 (6 bases). This CDR3 region has 14 residues. Germline loops: CDR1 MGHRA, CDR2 YSYEKL. With 3 bases removed from V and 5 bases from J, the gap between germline ends came to 11 bases.

Here the CDR3 DNA reads TGCGCCAGCAGCGGAACAGGTTGGGGCTACACCTTC. Amino acid sequence: CASSGTGWGYTF. The rearrangement joins TRBV5-1 to TRBJ1-2; tentatively, D is TRBD1 (5 bases). This CDR3 contains 12 residues. V gave up 4 bases and J gave up 8 bases, with 12 bases separating them. Germline lookup yields CDR1 SGHRS and CDR2 YFSETQ.

The chain joins TRBV7-3 to TRBJ2-3; 8 bases fit TRBD1. The CDR3 runs 15 residues. Looked up from germline, CDR1 is SGHTA and CDR2 is FQGTGA. V lost 2 bases, J lost 1 base, and 2 bases stayed unmatched. CDR3 DNA: TGTGCCAGCAGCTTACCGGGACAGGGCACAGATACGCAGTATTTT. Its translation: CASSLPGQGTDTQYF.

This rearrangement joins TRBV2 to TRBJ1-4; TRBD1 matches 10 bases. This CDR3 is built from 14 residues. With 7 bases clipped from V and 8 bases from J, the junction kept 7 bases outside the gene matches. Germline V CDR1 and CDR2: SNHLY, FYNNEI. CDR3 DNA sequence: TGTGCCAGCACGCAGGAGACAGGGGGCGAAAAACTGTTTTTT. Its translation is CASTQETGGEKLFF.

The rearrangement uses TRBV21-1 and TRBJ1-5; the D call of TRBD1 is as the table states it, not checked on the DNA. TRBV21-1 corresponds to a pseudogene. The CDR3 has 14 residues. The CDR3 nucleotides are TGTGCCAGCAGACAGACAGGGGGCCATCAGCCCCAGCATTTT. It translates to CASRQTGGHQPQHF.

The CDR3 region has the DNA TGCGCCAGCAGCTTGGATGGCTTACCTGGAAACACCATATATTTT. Protein: CASSLDGLPGNTIYF. The chain links TRBV5-1 to TRBJ1-3; D not certain. In germline, CDR1 is SGHRS, CDR2 YFSETQ. The CDR3 is 15 amino acids. V lost 0 bases and J lost 2, with 9 bases in between.

The CDR3 DNA reads as TGTGCCACCACCGGGACAGCAAACCCGCATGAGCAGTTCTTC. It specifies CATTGTANPHEQFF. The V call is TRBV24-1, the J call TRBJ2-1, with TRBD1 identical over 7 bases. V was clipped by 8 bases and J by 8 bases; unmatched bases: 11. CDR3 length equals 14 residues. Germline assignment: CDR1 KGHDR and CDR2 SFDVKD.

The chain uses TRBV11-3 and TRBJ2-1, with TRBD1 identical over 9 bases. The CDR3 is 13 residues long. Germline V CDR1 and CDR2: SGHNT, YENEEA. With V trimmed by 5 bases and J by 7 bases, 3 bases remained unmatched. This CDR3 is CASSVGQGNEQFF. For the CDR3, the DNA is TGTGCCAGCAGCGTCGGACAGGGGAATGAGCAGTTCTTC. Using reference TRBV11-3 and TRBJ2-1 for the parts outside the CDR3, the full variable domain is EAGVVQSPRYKIIEKKQPVAFWCNPISGHNTLYWYLQNLGQGPELLIRYENEEAVDDSQLPKDRFSAERLKGVDSTLKIQPAELGDSAVYLCASSVGQGNEQFFGPGTRLTVL.

The V gene is TRBV3-1 (or the pseudogene TRBV3-2), the J gene TRBJ2-5; TRBD2 might be the D (6 bases). The CDR3 extends over 17 amino acids. Germline CDR1 LGHDT, CDR2 YNNKEL (reference sequence). With 4 bases removed from V and 5 bases from J, the gap between germline ends came to 23 bases. The CDR3 here is CASSPPRWIADWETQYF. In nucleotides, the CDR3 is TGTGCCAGCAGCCCCCCGAGGTGGATAGCGGACTGGGAGACCCAGTACTTC.

The chain has TRBV21-1 and TRBJ1-2; TRBD1 is the table's D call, not checked against the DNA. TRBV21-1 represents a pseudogene. This CDR3 is built from 13 residues. The CDR3 spells CASSLTGFGGYTF. CDR3 nucleotide sequence: TGTGCCAGCAGCTTAACAGGTTTTGGTGGCTACACCTTC.

V gene TRBV20-1 combines with J gene TRBJ2-7, with D tentatively TRBD1 (5 bases). Trimming left V 5 bases short and J 3 bases short, with 8 bases between. CDR1 and CDR2 (germline): DFQATT, SNEGSKA (reference sequence). The CDR3 is 11 amino acids. Here the CDR3 reads CSAAQGYEQYF. CDR3 sequence (DNA): TGCAGTGCTGCTCAGGGCTACGAGCAGTACTTC.

V gene TRBV9 combines with J gene TRBJ1-5; D is undetermined. Germline-derived CDR1 and CDR2 are SGDLS and YYNGEE. CDR3 length: 12 amino acids. Trimming left V 6 bases short and J 2 bases short, with 6 bases between. The CDR3 sequence: CASMGGNQPQHF. CDR3 coding DNA: TGTGCCAGCATGGGCGGCAATCAGCCCCAGCATTTT.

The V and J genes are TRBV10-1 and TRBJ2-3; 8 nucleotides line up with TRBD2. The CDR3 has 19 residues. Germline V lookup: CDR1 WNHNN, CDR2 SYGVQD (reference sequence). V was clipped by 5 bases and J by 2 bases; unmatched bases: 18. In DNA form, the CDR3 reads TGCGCCAGCAGTTCTTTAGCGGGACCATCCAGCACGGCCACAGATACGCAGTATTTT. It yields the protein CASSSLAGPSSTATDTQYF.

This chain's CDR3 is CASLYRDTEAFF. The CDR3, as DNA: TGTGCCAGCTTATATCGGGACACTGAAGCTTTCTTT. The V gene is TRBV6-5, the J gene TRBJ1-1, with no clear D. Germline V gene sequence: CDR1 MNHEY, CDR2 SVGAGI. This CDR3 contains 12 residues. V gave up 8 bases and J gave up 3 bases, with 10 bases separating them.

This chain connects TRBV7-6 to TRBJ2-5; D perhaps matches TRBD2 (6 bases). The CDR3 length is 15 residues. Germline lookup yields CDR1 SGHVS and CDR2 FNYEAQ. Trimming left V 2 bases short and J 1 base short, with 11 bases between. The CDR3 sequence is CASSLLVGSQETQYF. The CDR3 coding sequence is TGTGCCAGCAGCTTATTAGTCGGGAGCCAAGAGACCCAGTACTTC.

The CDR3, as DNA: TGTGCCAGCAGCTTAGGGGGGACAGGGGAGACCCAGTACTTC. It is translated as CASSLGGTGETQYF. This chain joins TRBV7-9 and TRBJ2-5, with TRBD1 identical over 9 bases. This CDR3 has 14 residues. Per germline, CDR1 SEHNR and CDR2 FQNEAQ (reference sequence). V lost 1 base and J lost 5; bases outside the gene matches: 2.

The chain links TRBV2 to TRBJ2-1; D may be TRBD1 (5 bases). Trimming removed 6 bases at V and 0 bases at J, with 18 bases between. This CDR3 comprises 17 residues. The V gene's germline CDR1 is SNHLY and CDR2 FYNNEI. The CDR3 coding sequence is TGTGCCAGCAGGGGAACTTGGGGCTCCGCCTCCTACAATGAGCAGTTCTTC. This translates into CASRGTWGSASYNEQFF.

The gene calls are TRBV18 and TRBJ1-2, with D tentatively TRBD1 (5 bases). Per the germline V gene, CDR1 is KGHSH and CDR2 is LQKENI. Trimming took off 2 bases at V and 4 bases at J, with 14 bases between the two ends. The CDR3 covers 15 residues. The CDR3 loop reads CASSPSFQGIYGYTF. CDR3 nucleotide sequence: TGTGCCAGCTCACCAAGTTTCCAGGGAATCTATGGCTACACCTTC.

J is TRBJ1-3 and V is TRBV11-3; D gene ambiguous. CDR1 is SGHNT, CDR2 YENEEA, per germline. This CDR3 has 14 residues. Trimming took off 1 base at V and 0 bases at J, with 4 bases between the two ends. CDR3 protein: CASSLANSGNTIYF. CDR3 coding DNA: TGTGCCAGCAGCTTAGCCAACTCTGGAAACACCATATATTTT.

The chain is built from TRBV2 and TRBJ2-1; tentatively, D is TRBD1 (5 bases). Germline V gene lookup returns CDR1 SNHLY and CDR2 FYNNEI. Trimming cost V 6 bases and J 0 bases, with 9 bases left between them. The CDR3 extends over 14 amino acids. CDR3 sequence reads: CASRGLSSYNEQFF. The DNA of the CDR3 is TGTGCCAGCAGGGGGCTGAGCTCCTACAATGAGCAGTTCTTC.

This chain uses TRBV10-3 with TRBJ2-7; a weak D match, TRBD2 (7 bases). There are 12 residues in the CDR3. Germline assignment: CDR1 ENHRY and CDR2 SYGVKD. V was cut by 8 bases and J by 7 bases, with 15 bases left in between. In nucleotides, the CDR3 is TGTGCCATCGGGAGGGACATGGGGGAGCAGTACTTC. The encoded protein is CAIGRDMGEQYF.

J is TRBJ2-7 and V is TRBV7-9; 7 bases match TRBD2. The CDR3 consists of 15 residues. V dropped 7 bases and J dropped 4; count of bases not matched to a gene: 13. CDR1 is SEHNR and CDR2 is FQNEAQ in the germline V gene (reference sequence). The CDR3, as DNA: TGTGCCAGCACCTCGAGAGCGGGGCCCCATTACGAGCAGTACTTC. This sequence encodes CASTSRAGPHYEQYF.

This rearrangement joins TRBV9 to TRBJ2-7; D is possibly TRBD2 (5 bases). Germline CDR1 reads SGDLS; CDR2 reads YYNGEE. This CDR3 region has 13 residues. Trimming took off 4 bases at V and 1 base at J, with 9 bases between the two ends. The CDR3 is CASSPEGSYEQYF. The CDR3 bases are TGTGCCAGCAGCCCCGAGGGATCCTACGAGCAGTACTTC.

The chain carries TRBV5-6 and TRBJ2-7; D unresolved. The CDR3 contains 12 residues. From germline, CDR1 is SGHDT and CDR2 YYEEEE. Trimming took 1 base from V and 6 from J, leaving 8 bases between them. CDR3 DNA: TGTGCCAGCAGCTTGAAGTTGCGCGAGCAGTACTTC. Translating gives CASSLKLREQYF.

V usage is TRBV19 and J usage is TRBJ1-3, with a possible D match to TRBD1 (5 bases). Per the germline V gene, CDR1 is LNHDA and CDR2 is SQIVND (reference sequence). V was clipped by 6 bases and J by 5 bases, with 17 bases between them. The CDR3 has 15 amino acids. This CDR3 reads CASRPPRATRNTIYF. In DNA form, the CDR3 reads TGTGCCAGTAGACCCCCCAGGGCCACCAGAAACACCATATATTTT. Full variable domain (missing parts from reference TRBV19 and TRBJ1-3): DGGITQSPKYLFRKEGQNVTLSCEQNLNHDAMYWYRQDPGQGLRLIYYSQIVNDFQKGDIAEGYSVSREKKESFPLTVTSAQKNPTAFYLCASRPPRATRNTIYFGEGSWLTVV.